This is a list of T cell receptor beta chains from one sample in a study of graft-versus-host responses after intestinal transplantation. Assay: immunoSEQ multiplex PCR; the TCRdb copy retains only in-frame clones and omits some. The sample records some 15,000 clones, 77% being singletons. Sequencing used ileum tissue, obtained approximately 27 days after intestinal transplant. These receptors were obtained from a human patient who received an intestinal transplant, so some T cells may come from the graft donor. CDR3s include the opening cysteine and the closing phenylalanine or tryptophan. The D gene is left open where the match is weak. Clone size, where shown, is once, few, many, or a class for clones that have expanded.

cdr3_length | j_call | v_call | d_call | clone_size | cdr3_nt | cdr3_aa
16 | TRBJ2-1 | TRBV25-1 | TRBD2 | - | TGTGCCAGCAGTGCTAGCGGGGGGGTATCCTACAATGAGCAGTTCTTC | CASSASGGVSYNEQFF
12 | TRBJ1-1 | TRBV6-5 | TRBD1 | few | TGTGCCAGCGGGACAGTGAACACTGAAGCTTTCTTT | CASGTVNTEAFF
10 | TRBJ1-1 | TRBV19 | - | - | TGTGCCAGTAGTGGCGGTCCTGCTTTCTTT | CASSGGPAFF
13 | TRBJ2-3 | TRBV18 | - | - | TGTGCCAGCTCTTTCAGACAGACAGATACGCAGTATTTT | CASSFRQTDTQYF
14 | TRBJ2-1 | TRBV7-3 | - | - | TGTGCCTCAGCGGTAACAGGGTCGGATGGTGAGCAGTTCTTC | CASAVTGSDGEQFF
14 | TRBJ1-5 | TRBV4-1 | - | medium-sized | TGCGCCAGCAGCCAGTACAGGGTCGGTCAGCCCCAGCATTTT | CASSQYRVGQPQHF
16 | TRBJ2-1 | TRBV5-3 | TRBD2 | - | TGTGCCAGAAGCTTGAGGACTAGCGGGCATTACAATGAGCAGTTCTTC | CARSLRTSGHYNEQFF
16 | TRBJ1-2 | TRBV19 | - | - | TGTGCCAGTAGTCCCTTAGACAGGCGGGCTAACTATGGCTACACCTTC | CASSPLDRRANYGYTF
13 | TRBJ2-5 | TRBV29-1 | TRBD1 | - | TGCAGCGTCAACAGGGGTAGGGGAGAGACCCAGTACTTC | CSVNRGRGETQYF
16 | TRBJ1-4 | TRBV5-1 | TRBD1 | medium-sized | TGCGCCAGCAGCCCCCCCTCGGGCCAGGGGGGTGAAAAACTGTTTTTT | CASSPPSGQGGEKLFF
13 | TRBJ1-2 | TRBV6-6 | TRBD1 | - | TGTGCCAGCAAGGACAGGGACCGCTATGGCTACACCTTC | CASKDRDRYGYTF
16 | TRBJ1-6 | TRBV13 | - | - | TGTGCCAGCAGGGAGGACAGAACTAAATATAATTCACCCCTCCACTTT | CASREDRTKYNSPLHF
13 | TRBJ2-3 | TRBV27 | - | - | TGTGCCAGCAGTTTAACTCCCACAGATACGCAGTATTTT | CASSLTPTDTQYF
14 | TRBJ1-1 | TRBV28 | - | few | TGTGGCCTAGTCGGGGGGCCCATGAACACTGAAGCTTTCTTT | CGLVGGPMNTEAFF
15 | TRBJ2-7 | TRBV7-9 | - | - | TGTGCCAGCAGCTTAGGTACGACAGCCGCCTACGAGCAGTACTTC | CASSLGTTAAYEQYF
17 | TRBJ2-1 | TRBV19 | TRBD2 | once | TGTGCCAGTAGCGTCTACTCCGGGACTAGTGGACGCAATGAGCAGTTCTTC | CASSVYSGTSGRNEQFF
14 | TRBJ2-3 | TRBV11-3 | - | - | TGTGCCAGCAGCTTAGGAGCTAGCACAGATACGCAGTATTTT | CASSLGASTDTQYF
13 | TRBJ2-2 | TRBV6-5 | - | few | TGTGCCAGCACCCGACAGCGGGCCGGGGAGCTGTTTTTT | CASTRQRAGELFF
13 | TRBJ2-1 | TRBV29-1 | TRBD1 | once | TGCAGTTTCTCCGGGACAGGGCCCAATGAGCAGTTCTTC | CSFSGTGPNEQFF
13 | TRBJ1-1 | TRBV30 | TRBD1 | - | TGTGCCTGGAGCCGGACAGGGAACACTGAAGCTTTCTTT | CAWSRTGNTEAFF
19 | TRBJ2-2 | TRBV19 | TRBD2 | - | TGTGCCAGTAGTATAAACAGAAGCGGGCGGGGGGGACGCACCGGGGAGCTGTTTTTT | CASSINRSGRGGRTGELFF
17 | TRBJ1-5 | TRBV7-8 | TRBD1 | - | TGTGCCAGCAGCTTTAGTGTCGCAGGGGGGAGCAATCAGCCCCAGCATTTT | CASSFSVAGGSNQPQHF
15 | TRBJ1-5 | TRBV19 | - | - | TGTGCCAGTAGTGTCGGGGGGGATAGCAATCAGCCCCAGCATTTT | CASSVGGDSNQPQHF
15 | TRBJ2-2 | TRBV30 | - | - | TGTGCCTGGACTTCGAACCGGGTCTTCACCGGGGAGCTGTTTTTT | CAWTSNRVFTGELFF
14 | TRBJ1-6 | TRBV9 | - | - | TGTGCCAGCAGTGAGGGTCGTTATAATTCACCCCTCCACTTT | CASSEGRYNSPLHF
12 | TRBJ1-1 | TRBV6-5 | - | - | TGTGCCAGCAGTTACTACAGCCGAGAAGCTTTCTTT | CASSYYSREAFF
14 | TRBJ2-1 | TRBV7-7 | TRBD2 | - | TGTGCTAGCAGCTACGCGGGGGGGGTAAATGAGCAGTTCTTC | CASSYAGGVNEQFF
15 | TRBJ1-4 | TRBV2 | TRBD1 | - | TGTGCCAGCAGTGAACAGGGGGCAACTAATGAAAAACTGTTTTTT | CASSEQGATNEKLFF
13 | TRBJ2-5 | TRBV7-2 | - | once | TGTGCCAGCAGCAACAGGCAGTGGGAGACCCAGTACTTC | CASSNRQWETQYF
12 | TRBJ2-1 | TRBV6-5 | - | - | TGTGCCAGCAGTGAAGTGGGCGATGAGCAGTTCTTC | CASSEVGDEQFF
16 | TRBJ2-3 | TRBV9 | TRBD2 | - | TGTGCCAGCAGCGTGGGGACTAGCGGGGGCACAGATACGCAGTATTTT | CASSVGTSGGTDTQYF
13 | TRBJ1-1 | TRBV9 | - | few | TGTGCCAGCAGCGTAGCACAGAACACTGAAGCTTTCTTT | CASSVAQNTEAFF
15 | TRBJ1-6 | TRBV4-1 | - | - | TGCGCCAGCAGCCAACTCACCGGGGGTAATTCACCCCTCCACTTT | CASSQLTGGNSPLHF
17 | TRBJ2-1 | TRBV7-8 | - | - | TGTGCCAGCAGCTTAGCGTACGGGGGTGGCCCCTACAATGAGCAGTTCTTC | CASSLAYGGGPYNEQFF
16 | TRBJ2-1 | TRBV28 | TRBD2 | - | TGTGCCAGCAGTCTACTAGCGGGGAGCTCCTACAATGAGCAGTTCTTC | CASSLLAGSSYNEQFF
13 | TRBJ1-2 | TRBV18 | - | once | TGTGCCAGCTCACCTCAGGCCGACTATGGCTACACCTTC | CASSPQADYGYTF
15 | TRBJ2-5 | TRBV4-1 | - | - | TGCGCCAGCAGCCCCCCGGGATTCCCACAAGAGACCCAGTACTTC | CASSPPGFPQETQYF
13 | TRBJ2-1 | TRBV27 | - | - | TGTGCCAGCAGTTTCGGACAGTACAATGAGCAGTTCTTC | CASSFGQYNEQFF
15 | TRBJ1-1 | TRBV6-5 | TRBD1 | - | TGTGCCAGCAGTTTGGACAGGGGGTTAGGCACTGAAGCTTTCTTT | CASSLDRGLGTEAFF
17 | TRBJ1-2 | TRBV4-1 | TRBD1 | - | TGCGCCAGCAGCCAAAACACATTAAGCGAGGGGGCGCCCGGCTACACCTTC | CASSQNTLSEGAPGYTF
15 | TRBJ2-5 | TRBV4-2 | - | - | TGTGCCAGCAGCCAAGAGGGGGGATGGCAAGAGACCCAGTACTTC | CASSQEGGWQETQYF
13 | TRBJ1-6 | TRBV10-3 | TRBD1 | few | TGTGCCACGGGGAAGACAGGGGATTCACCCCTCCACTTT | CATGKTGDSPLHF
13 | TRBJ1-6 | TRBV5-6 | - | few | TGTGCCAGCAGCTTGAGGGAGAACTCACCCCTCCACTTT | CASSLRENSPLHF
13 | TRBJ1-1 | TRBV6-1 | - | - | TGTGCCAGCAGTTATATGAGAAACACTGAAGCTTTCTTT | CASSYMRNTEAFF
13 | TRBJ1-5 | TRBV28 | - | - | TGTGCCAGCAGAGGACAGCGAAATCAGCCCCAGCATTTT | CASRGQRNQPQHF
15 | TRBJ2-2 | TRBV18 | TRBD1 | once | TGTGCCAGCTCACCCCGGGACAGAAACACCGGGGAGCTGTTTTTT | CASSPRDRNTGELFF
16 | TRBJ1-3 | TRBV6-1 | - | - | TGTGCCAGCAGTGAAGCGCTACGACAATCTGGAAACACCATATATTTT | CASSEALRQSGNTIYF
14 | TRBJ1-5 | TRBV7-9 | TRBD1 | - | TGTGCCAGCAGTCCAGGGGGTGGTAATCAGCCCCAGCATTTT | CASSPGGGNQPQHF
16 | TRBJ2-2 | TRBV11-2 | - | - | TGTGCCAGCAGCTTAAGTAACCGGGCGAACACCGGGGAGCTGTTTTTT | CASSLSNRANTGELFF
14 | TRBJ2-5 | TRBV28 | - | - | TGTGCCAGCAGTTTGTACAGCATCCAAGAGACCCAGTACTTC | CASSLYSIQETQYF
15 | TRBJ1-2 | TRBV10-3 | TRBD1 | - | TGTGCCATCAGTGAGCAAACAGGGGGCGGTTATGGCTACACCTTC | CAISEQTGGGYGYTF
13 | TRBJ2-5 | TRBV27 | - | few | TGTGCCAGCAGGCCAGAAAACCAAGAGACCCAGTACTTC | CASRPENQETQYF
14 | TRBJ2-3 | TRBV12-5 | TRBD1 | - | TGTGCTAGTGCCCTGGACAGGGGTTTTGATACGCAGTATTTT | CASALDRGFDTQYF
13 | TRBJ1-2 | TRBV27 | - | - | TGTGCCAGCAGTTGGGTACAGGGAGAGGGCTACACCTTC | CASSWVQGEGYTF
16 | TRBJ1-1 | TRBV28 | - | - | TGTGCCAGCAGTGGCCCCAGGGTGAGGTCGAACACTGAAGCTTTCTTT | CASSGPRVRSNTEAFF